This T cell receptor (beta chain) was documented in a study of technical replicates of blood from a few donors (dated 2017 in TCRdb). From its cysteine to its phenylalanine, the CDR3 spans 16 amino acids. The kept DNA is CDR3 alone, 48 bases in frame from the first base. The CDR1 and CDR2 encoded by the germline V gene are MNHEY and SVGAGI. After removal of 2 bases from V and 7 bases from J, the junction retains 3 bases not matched to a gene. The library was obtained by the immunoSEQ multiplex PCR assay. The clones in this table, taken by TCRdb from immuneACCESS, are in-frame only. Not every clone is retained; where verified, under half of the shortfall comes from an unresolved V gene, and the cause of the rest is unknown. Here the sample has 55,000 to 60,000 clones; 90% to 95% occur a single time. Less than 5.5% of the sample is held by the ten biggest clonotypes. With respect to this clone: What antigen it recognizes has not been identified. No base-level quality is on record; no much larger clone is a single base apart.

This TCR was sampled from a human donor in good health. Some clones in this sample may be carry-over from other donors' samples. Recombination linked TRBV6-5 to TRBJ2-2, with TRBD2 identical over 14 junction bases. Specimen: PBMCs. This receptor carries the CDR3 CASSYRLAGGRGELFF. DNA sequence: TGTGCCAGCAGTTACCGACTAGCGGGGGGGCGCGGGGAGCTGTTTTTT.